The 20 T cell receptor beta chains below were found in one sample sequenced in a study of T cells in Graves' hyperthyroidism and ophthalmopathy. There were TCR beta CDR3 regions amplified from RNA transcripts. HTBI primers were employed in a first-round RT-PCR of the TCR CDR3. TCRdb passed the multiplex PCR reads through MiXCR, listing each CDR3 protein once. The data hold about 410,000 distinct CDR3 sequences, with about 14% observed a single time. Sample: blood. The receptors were sampled from a woman aged 25 to 39 with Graves' ophthalmopathy.

The CDR3 protein is CASSYSHSPEGNTIYF. CDR3 DNA sequence: TGTGCCAGCAGTTACTCACACTCCCCAGAAGGAAACACCATATATTTT. The J gene is TRBJ1-3, the V gene TRBV6-2 or TRBV6-3; D is unresolved. Trimming shortened V by 0 bases and J by 4 bases, and 13 bases separated the two germline ends. Germline V gene data show CDR1 as MNHEY and CDR2 as SVGEGT. This CDR3 comprises 16 residues.

The chain recombines TRBV24-1 with TRBJ1-1, with D unresolved. Trimming removed 3 bases from V and 3 bases from J, with 13 bases in between. There are 15 residues in the CDR3. Germline loops: CDR1 KGHDR, CDR2 SFDVKD. CDR3 protein: CATSDVLPKDTEAFF. The CDR3, as DNA: TGTGCCACCAGTGATGTGCTCCCGAAGGACACTGAAGCTTTCTTT.

Ten or more counts support this clonotype. The rearrangement links TRBV11-1 to TRBJ1-1; D unclear. The CDR3 is made up of 13 amino acids. V lost 2 bases to trimming and J lost 2 bases, with 6 bases between them. Germline CDR1 and CDR2: SGHAT and FQDESV (reference sequence). CDR3 in amino acids: CASSLFPNTEAFF. DNA for the CDR3: TGTGCCAGCAGCTTATTCCCAAACACTGAAGCTTTCTTT. The full variable domain, rest sourced from reference TRBV11-1 and TRBJ1-1, is EAEVAQSPRYKITEKSQAVAFWCDPISGHATLYWYRQILGQGPELLVQFQDESVVDDSQLPKDRFSAERLKGVDSTLKIQPAELGDSAMYLCASSLFPNTEAFFGQGTRLTVV.

This clonotype was seen only once. J is TRBJ1-1 and V is TRBV5-1, with D possibly TRBD1 on 5 matching bases. Germline V gene sequence: CDR1 SGHRS, CDR2 YFSETQ. CDR3 length equals 16 residues. Trimming left V 8 bases short and J 3 bases short, with 23 bases between. The CDR3 nucleotides are TGCGCCAGTAGGATACTCCGGGACTGGTCGGACACTGAAGCTTTCTTT. Translated, it gives CASRILRDWSDTEAFF.

This chain links TRBV6-5 with TRBJ1-1; D is perhaps TRBD1 (5 bases). This CDR3 is 14 amino acids long. Germline V lookup: CDR1 MNHEY, CDR2 SVGAGI. Deletions cut 2 bases from V and 3 bases from J, with 10 bases between. The CDR3 loop is CASSYQGMDTEAFF. CDR3 DNA sequence: TGTGCCAGCAGTTACCAGGGTATGGACACTGAAGCTTTCTTT.

The rearrangement joins TRBV12-3 or TRBV12-4 to TRBJ1-5, with 7 bases identical to TRBD1. V shed 3 bases, J shed 5 bases, and the junction held 4 bases outside the gene matches. The CDR3 runs 14 residues. This chain's CDR3 is CASSFAGGDQPQHF. Written as DNA, the CDR3 is TGTGCCAGCAGTTTTGCAGGGGGGGATCAGCCCCAGCATTTT.

The genes are TRBV6-1 and TRBJ2-3; 9 bases match TRBD2. The V gene's germline CDR1 is MNHNS and CDR2 SASEGT. The junction had 14 bases not matched to a gene; V was cut back by 5 bases and J by 5 bases. This CDR3 has 17 amino acids. The CDR3 bases are TGTGCCAGCAGTAGGACCGGGTTAGCGGGGGCTGGAGATACGCAGTATTTT. It translates to CASSRTGLAGAGDTQYF.

This clonotype has a handful of counts. The J gene is TRBJ1-2, the V gene TRBV14, with 9 bases lining up with TRBD1. The germline CDR1 and CDR2 sequences are SGHDN and FVKESK. This CDR3 has 14 amino acids. With V trimmed by 5 bases and J by 7 bases, 8 bases remained unmatched. The DNA for the CDR3 is TGTGCCAGCAGCGAACAGGGGGCTGTTTTTGGCTACACCTTC. Translation gives CASSEQGAVFGYTF.

This clonotype has a count of ten or more. The chain carries TRBV6-1 and TRBJ1-1; D unclear. The CDR3 runs to 13 residues. The germline gives CDR1 MNHNS, CDR2 SASEGT. Trimming removed 6 bases at V and 5 bases at J, with 13 bases between. The CDR3 nucleotides read TGTGCCAGCAGGGGGAGTTTAGGGACTGAAGCTTTCTTT. This translates into CASRGSLGTEAFF.

The rearrangement uses TRBV5-5 and TRBJ1-6, with D hard to call. This CDR3 comprises 15 residues. Germline V CDR1 and CDR2: SGHKS, YYEKEE (reference sequence). The V gene lost 5 bases and the J gene lost 7 bases, with 16 bases spanning the gap. The DNA for the CDR3 is TGTGCCAGCAGACCCGGAGCAGGCACAAATTCACCCCTCCACTTT. Its translation: CASRPGAGTNSPLHF.

The gene calls are TRBV19 and TRBJ2-1; TRBD2 agrees at 7 bases. The germline V gene encodes CDR1 LNHDA and CDR2 SQIVND (reference sequence). The CDR3 length is 16 residues. The junction had 12 bases not matched to a gene; V was cut back by 4 bases and J by 6 bases. The CDR3 sequence: CASSRGNPGGSNEQFF. The CDR3 DNA is TGTGCCAGTAGTAGGGGGAATCCGGGGGGTTCCAATGAGCAGTTCTTC.

Only a few counts were recorded for this clonotype. The chain recombines TRBV12-3 or TRBV12-4 with TRBJ2-1; 10 positions agree with TRBD1. Trimming cost V 6 bases and J 6 bases; bases outside gene matches: 8. This CDR3 has 15 residues. As DNA, the CDR3 is TGTGCCAGCAGCACCGGGACAGGGGATTCCAATGAGCAGTTCTTC. The encoded protein is CASSTGTGDSNEQFF.

This clonotype was detected ten times or more. This chain connects TRBV15 to TRBJ1-5; D not certain. V lost 5 bases and J 1 base, leaving 12 bases between the germline ends. The CDR3 extends over 15 amino acids. CDR1 LNHNV and CDR2 YYDKDF come from the germline V gene (reference sequence). The CDR3 DNA reads as TGTGCCACCAGCCTAAGGATGGACAGCAATCAGCCCCAGCATTTT. Its translation: CATSLRMDSNQPQHF.

At least ten counts were recorded for this clonotype. The V call is TRBV12-3 or TRBV12-4, the J call TRBJ1-1; D ambiguous. There are 15 residues in the CDR3. V lost 7 bases and J lost 1, with 16 bases in between. Here the CDR3 reads CASTGPRETNTEAFF. CDR3 sequence (DNA): TGTGCCAGCACCGGGCCACGGGAAACGAACACTGAAGCTTTCTTT.

Many counts were recorded for this clonotype. The chain is built from TRBV27 and TRBJ2-3; TRBD2 aligns across 12 bases. The CDR3 is 17 residues long. CDR1 is MNHEY, CDR2 SMNVEV, per germline (reference sequence). Losses at the gene ends were 5 bases for V and 5 bases for J; bases not matched to a gene: 11. In DNA, the CDR3 is TGTGCCAGCAGTCGAACGCCTAGCGGGGGGGCCGGAGATACGCAGTATTTT. Translation gives CASSRTPSGGAGDTQYF.

Ten or more counts support this clonotype. The chain uses TRBV19 and TRBJ2-1, with 9 bases identical to TRBD1. CDR1 is LNHDA and CDR2 is SQIVND in the germline V gene (reference sequence). The CDR3 length is 15 residues. The V and J ends lost 2 bases and 9 bases, in that order; junction bases with no gene match: 8. As DNA, the CDR3 is TGTGCCAGTAGTATAACCGGGACAGGGTCAGGTGAGCAGTTCTTC. Translated, it gives CASSITGTGSGEQFF.

This clonotype was picked up many times. This chain links TRBV20-1 with TRBJ2-7, with 7 bases fitting TRBD1. CDR1 DFQATT and CDR2 SNEGSKA come from the germline V gene (reference sequence). This CDR3 spans 16 amino acids. V gave up 6 bases and J gave up 2 bases; unmatched junction bases: 16. Here the CDR3 reads CSAQRGETGWTYEQYF. The CDR3 nucleotides are TGCAGTGCCCAACGGGGAGAGACAGGGTGGACCTACGAGCAGTACTTC.

This clonotype was detected a few times. The chain carries TRBV6-5 and TRBJ1-2; D is unresolved. V was trimmed by 0 bases and J by 8 bases, leaving 16 bases between them. Germline CDR1 and CDR2: MNHEY and SVGAGI. The CDR3 contains 15 residues. The CDR3 DNA is TGTGCCAGCAGTTACTCGACGACACCTCGGGGAGGCTACACCTTC. Amino acids: CASSYSTTPRGGYTF.

At least ten counts were recorded for this clonotype. The rearrangement links TRBV28 to TRBJ1-1; 10 bases line up with TRBD1. CDR3 length: 21 amino acids. V shed 3 bases and J 5 bases; nucleotides not matched to a gene: 24. Germline assignment: CDR1 MDHEN and CDR2 SYDVKM. CDR3: CASSFPIRGQGVGIGRTEAFF. The CDR3, as DNA: TGTGCCAGCAGTTTCCCGATTCGAGGACAGGGGGTGGGCATTGGTAGGACTGAAGCTTTCTTT.

This clonotype occurred many times. The chain combines TRBV7-8 with TRBJ2-7; D is ambiguous. Germline V lookup: CDR1 SGHVS, CDR2 FQNEAQ. Trimming left V 2 bases short and J 4 bases short, with 18 bases between. CDR3 size: 16 residues. CDR3 in amino acids: CASSLPPPPGFYEQYF. The DNA of the CDR3 is TGTGCCAGCAGCTTACCCCCACCCCCCGGGTTTTACGAGCAGTACTTC. Using reference TRBV7-8 and TRBJ2-7 for the parts outside the CDR3, the full variable domain is GAGVSQSPRYKVAKRGQDVALRCDPISGHVSLFWYQQALGQGPEFLTYFQNEAQLDKSGLPSDRFFAERPEGSVSTLKIQRTQQEDSAVYLCASSLPPPPGFYEQYFGPGTRLTVT.